This entry describes one TCR beta chain. Its antigen is currently unknown. V was clipped by 3 bases and J by 3 bases, with 14 bases between them. The CDR3 runs to 15 residues. The germline CDR1 and CDR2 sequences are KGHSH and LQKENI. Time point of the sample: 10-day in vitro stimulation with candidate neoantigen peptide 2. The source of the sample is a study of PD-1 blockade in mismatch repair-deficient tumors. Assay used: immunoSEQ multiplex PCR; TCRdb lists only in-frame clones, some missing. The data contain about 9,200 clones, about 90% of them singletons. The clonotype was recovered from an adult with mismatch repair-deficient cancer. This chain connects TRBV18 to TRBJ1-2; TRBD1 is a possible D gene (6 bases). The input for sequencing was cells cultured in vitro, taken from a patient treated with pembrolizumab. CDR3 bases: TGTGCCAGCTCACCTACAGGGACTCCGGACTATGGCTACACCTTC. Residues: CASSPTGTPDYGYTF.